These T cell receptor beta chains were read from a single sample in a study of shared clonotypes between healthy human individuals. Profiling relied on immunoSEQ multiplex PCR, and the TCRdb table lists in-frame clones only, not all of them. The profile shows 650,000 to 700,000 clones, around 91% of them singletons. Sequenced input: memory CD8+ T cells from PBMCs. These receptors were obtained from a man aged 18 to 29 in good health. Some clones in this sample may be carry-over from other donors' samples. The CDR3 runs from the conserved cysteine through the conserved F or W. The order of the fields is clone size, V gene, J gene, D gene, CDR3 protein, CDR3 DNA. D genes are given only for firm matches. Size values are once, few and many counts, or a class for expanded clones, and some rows have none.

abundance: .; v_gene: TRBV6-6; j_gene: TRBJ1-1; d_gene: TRBD1; CDR3aa: CASSYTRGANTEAFF; CDR3nt: TGTGCCAGCAGTTACACCAGGGGGGCTAACACTGAAGCTTTCTTT
abundance: .; v_gene: TRBV9; j_gene: TRBJ2-7; d_gene: .; CDR3aa: CASSARDSRAHEQYF; CDR3nt: TGTGCCAGCAGCGCCCGGGACTCCCGAGCCCACGAGCAGTACTTC
abundance: .; v_gene: TRBV11-2; j_gene: TRBJ2-5; d_gene: .; CDR3aa: CASSSRRRGSNQETQYF; CDR3nt: TGTGCCAGCAGCTCAAGACGTCGGGGCTCAAACCAAGAGACCCAGTACTTC
abundance: .; v_gene: TRBV11-1; j_gene: TRBJ1-3; d_gene: .; CDR3aa: CASSLARDRRSGNTIYF; CDR3nt: TGTGCCAGCAGCTTAGCCCGAGACAGACGCTCTGGAAACACCATATATTTT
abundance: .; v_gene: TRBV9; j_gene: TRBJ2-3; d_gene: TRBD2; CDR3aa: CASSVYGLAGDSDTQYF; CDR3nt: TGTGCCAGCAGCGTATATGGACTAGCGGGAGACTCCGATACGCAGTATTTT
abundance: .; v_gene: TRBV27; j_gene: TRBJ1-2; d_gene: .; CDR3aa: CASSLRGNYGYTF; CDR3nt: TGTGCCAGCAGTTTACGGGGAAACTATGGCTACACCTTC
abundance: .; v_gene: TRBV28; j_gene: TRBJ1-3; d_gene: .; CDR3aa: CASAGRGAGNTIYF; CDR3nt: TGTGCCAGCGCCGGGCGAGGGGCTGGAAACACCATATATTTT
abundance: .; v_gene: TRBV5-1; j_gene: TRBJ2-3; d_gene: TRBD2; CDR3aa: CASSPRASGPARTDTQYF; CDR3nt: TGCGCCAGCAGCCCAAGGGCTAGCGGGCCAGCTCGCACAGATACGCAGTATTTT
abundance: .; v_gene: TRBV7-9; j_gene: TRBJ1-2; d_gene: .; CDR3aa: CASSTGSHNYGYTF; CDR3nt: TGTGCCAGCAGCACCGGGTCTCATAACTATGGCTACACCTTC
abundance: .; v_gene: TRBV28; j_gene: TRBJ2-4; d_gene: .; CDR3aa: CASSRIRGSRDIQYF; CDR3nt: TGTGCCAGCAGTCGAATCCGAGGTTCAAGGGACATTCAGTACTTC
abundance: .; v_gene: TRBV19; j_gene: TRBJ1-2; d_gene: .; CDR3aa: CASGTPAGQGVYGYTF; CDR3nt: TGTGCCAGTGGCACCCCCGCCGGGCAGGGCGTCTATGGCTACACCTTC
abundance: many; v_gene: TRBV7-9; j_gene: TRBJ1-5; d_gene: .; CDR3aa: CASSSGGSQPQHF; CDR3nt: TGTGCCAGCAGCTCCGGCGGTAGTCAGCCCCAGCATTTT
abundance: .; v_gene: TRBV27; j_gene: TRBJ2-7; d_gene: .; CDR3aa: CASSLLGLGYEQYF; CDR3nt: TGTGCCAGCAGTTTACTGGGCCTTGGCTACGAGCAGTACTTC
abundance: .; v_gene: TRBV7-2; j_gene: TRBJ2-1; d_gene: .; CDR3aa: CASSLVTSHNEQFF; CDR3nt: TGTGCCAGCAGCTTAGTCACCTCCCACAATGAGCAGTTCTTC
abundance: .; v_gene: TRBV29-1; j_gene: TRBJ1-1; d_gene: .; CDR3aa: CSARPINGAFF; CDR3nt: TGCAGCGCACGACCGATAAATGGAGCTTTCTTT
abundance: .; v_gene: TRBV7-9; j_gene: TRBJ1-2; d_gene: .; CDR3aa: CASSGGASNYGYTF; CDR3nt: TGTGCCAGCAGCGGAGGTGCGTCTAACTATGGCTACACCTTC
abundance: .; v_gene: TRBV7-9; j_gene: TRBJ2-7; d_gene: .; CDR3aa: CASSPRDGTYEQYF; CDR3nt: TGTGCCAGCAGCCCACGGGACGGAACCTACGAGCAGTACTTC
abundance: once; v_gene: TRBV7-8; j_gene: TRBJ2-7; d_gene: .; CDR3aa: CATLGSARHEQYF; CDR3nt: TGTGCCACCCTGGGGTCCGCTCGCCACGAGCAGTACTTC
abundance: .; v_gene: TRBV7-9; j_gene: TRBJ2-3; d_gene: TRBD1; CDR3aa: CASSSPPGQWTDTQYF; CDR3nt: TGTGCCAGCAGCTCCCCCCCGGGACAGTGGACAGATACGCAGTATTTT
abundance: .; v_gene: TRBV7-9; j_gene: TRBJ2-7; d_gene: .; CDR3aa: CASSLVVGVGEQYF; CDR3nt: TGTGCCAGCAGCTTAGTGGTCGGGGTCGGCGAGCAGTACTTC
abundance: .; v_gene: TRBV27; j_gene: TRBJ2-1; d_gene: TRBD2; CDR3aa: CASSLAAGARNEQFF; CDR3nt: TGTGCCAGCAGTTTAGCAGCGGGAGCGCGCAATGAGCAGTTCTTC
abundance: .; v_gene: TRBV5-1; j_gene: TRBJ2-1; d_gene: .; CDR3aa: CASSLTQGLGNEQFF; CDR3nt: TGCGCCAGCAGCCTGACCCAGGGACTGGGCAATGAGCAGTTCTTC
abundance: .; v_gene: TRBV27; j_gene: TRBJ2-3; d_gene: TRBD2; CDR3aa: CASSPSSGDFTDTQYF; CDR3nt: TGTGCCAGCAGTCCATCTAGCGGGGATTTCACAGATACGCAGTATTTT
abundance: .; v_gene: TRBV27; j_gene: TRBJ2-7; d_gene: TRBD2; CDR3aa: CASSFGGGYEQYF; CDR3nt: TGTGCCAGCAGTTTCGGCGGGGGATACGAGCAGTACTTC
abundance: .; v_gene: TRBV27; j_gene: TRBJ2-1; d_gene: TRBD2; CDR3aa: CASSLRTSGNEQFF; CDR3nt: TGTGCCAGCAGTTTAAGGACTAGCGGCAATGAGCAGTTCTTC
abundance: .; v_gene: TRBV28; j_gene: TRBJ1-5; d_gene: .; CDR3aa: CASSLWTDYPLGNQPQHF; CDR3nt: TGTGCCAGCAGTCTGTGGACAGACTATCCTCTGGGCAATCAGCCCCAGCATTTT
abundance: .; v_gene: TRBV11-3; j_gene: TRBJ2-2; d_gene: .; CDR3aa: CASSSARGELFF; CDR3nt: TGTGCCAGCAGCTCCGCCCGCGGGGAGCTGTTTTTT
abundance: .; v_gene: TRBV5-1; j_gene: TRBJ1-5; d_gene: TRBD1; CDR3aa: CASSLVAGGNHQPQHF; CDR3nt: TGCGCCAGCAGCTTGGTGGCAGGGGGGAACCATCAGCCCCAGCATTTT
abundance: .; v_gene: TRBV28; j_gene: TRBJ2-3; d_gene: .; CDR3aa: CASTLWGSRTDTQYF; CDR3nt: TGTGCCAGCACCCTGTGGGGCAGTCGCACAGATACGCAGTATTTT
abundance: .; v_gene: TRBV28; j_gene: TRBJ2-3; d_gene: TRBD2; CDR3aa: CASSPDRSGTSGRALTDTQYF; CDR3nt: TGTGCCAGCAGCCCCGACCGATCCGGGACTAGCGGGAGGGCCCTCACAGATACGCAGTATTTT
abundance: once; v_gene: TRBV9; j_gene: TRBJ2-3; d_gene: .; CDR3aa: CASSEDTDTQYF; CDR3nt: TGTGCCAGCAGCGAGGACACAGATACGCAGTATTTT
abundance: .; v_gene: TRBV7-9; j_gene: TRBJ1-1; d_gene: .; CDR3aa: CASTAGQKNTEAFF; CDR3nt: TGTGCCAGCACCGCCGGACAGAAGAACACTGAAGCTTTCTTT
abundance: once; v_gene: TRBV7-3; j_gene: TRBJ2-7; d_gene: .; CDR3aa: CASSPRGPGHYEQYF; CDR3nt: TGTGCCAGCAGCCCAAGGGGTCCGGGACACTACGAGCAGTACTTC
abundance: .; v_gene: TRBV6-6; j_gene: TRBJ1-1; d_gene: TRBD1; CDR3aa: CASTPTGMNTEAFF; CDR3nt: TGTGCCAGCACCCCGACAGGGATGAACACTGAAGCTTTCTTT
abundance: .; v_gene: TRBV27; j_gene: TRBJ2-1; d_gene: .; CDR3aa: CASSFNPSSYNEQFF; CDR3nt: TGTGCCAGCAGTTTTAACCCGAGCTCCTACAATGAGCAGTTCTTC
abundance: .; v_gene: TRBV6-5; j_gene: TRBJ2-7; d_gene: .; CDR3aa: CASSLGGPYEQYF; CDR3nt: TGTGCCAGCAGCTTAGGGGGTCCCTACGAGCAGTACTTC
abundance: .; v_gene: TRBV18; j_gene: TRBJ2-7; d_gene: .; CDR3aa: CASSLPGRGNYEQYF; CDR3nt: TGTGCCAGCTCACTCCCCGGGCGCGGGAACTACGAGCAGTACTTC
abundance: .; v_gene: TRBV27; j_gene: TRBJ1-3; d_gene: .; CDR3aa: CASSLSLASGNTIYF; CDR3nt: TGTGCCAGCAGTTTGTCTCTGGCCTCTGGAAACACCATATATTTT
abundance: .; v_gene: TRBV5-6; j_gene: TRBJ2-7; d_gene: .; CDR3aa: CASSLMRGNYEQYF; CDR3nt: TGTGCCAGCAGCTTGATGCGGGGAAACTACGAGCAGTACTTC
abundance: .; v_gene: TRBV9; j_gene: TRBJ1-4; d_gene: .; CDR3aa: CASSVAGGLANEKLFF; CDR3nt: TGTGCCAGCAGCGTAGCTGGGGGTCTTGCTAATGAAAAACTGTTTTTT
abundance: .; v_gene: TRBV6-5; j_gene: TRBJ1-1; d_gene: .; CDR3aa: CASSLMNTEAFF; CDR3nt: TGTGCCAGCTCGTTAATGAACACTGAAGCTTTCTTT
abundance: .; v_gene: TRBV6-6; j_gene: TRBJ2-5; d_gene: .; CDR3aa: CASSYFDGQETQYF; CDR3nt: TGTGCCAGCAGTTACTTTGATGGTCAAGAGACCCAGTACTTC